The 17 T cell receptor beta chains below were found in one sample sequenced in a study of T cells in Graves' hyperthyroidism and ophthalmopathy. TCR beta CDR3 region amplification was performed from RNA transcripts. HTBI primers drove first-round RT-PCR of the TCR CDR3. TCRdb called the multiplex PCR reads again in MiXCR, with one record for every CDR3 protein. The data show some 700,000 distinct CDR3 sequences, 15% to 20% seen once. The sequencing sample was made of blood. All receptors derive from a man in his fifties or sixties with Graves' hyperthyroidism.

This clonotype was seen at least ten times. CDR3 bases: TGCGCCAGCAGCCGGGACGTGCCCTTTAATGAGCAGTTCTTC. As protein: CASSRDVPFNEQFF. The V call is TRBV5-1, the J call TRBJ2-1; either TRBD1 or TRBD2 may fit D (5 bases each). Trimming took off 4 bases at V and 7 bases at J, with 15 bases between the two ends. There are 14 residues in the CDR3. From germline, CDR1 is SGHRS and CDR2 YFSETQ.

This clonotype was picked up many times. The chain links TRBV2 to TRBJ2-7, with unresolved D. The length of the CDR3 is 15 residues. Trimming took off 0 bases at V and 1 base at J, with 10 bases between the two ends. Germline loops: CDR1 SNHLY, CDR2 FYNNEI. The CDR3 region has the DNA TGTGCCAGCAGTGAAGCTGGGGTCTTGTCCTACGAGCAGTACTTC. Translated: CASSEAGVLSYEQYF.

V gene TRBV7-9 combines with J gene TRBJ1-4, with D perhaps TRBD1 (5 bases). CDR1 and CDR2 (germline): SEHNR, FQNEAQ (reference sequence). The ends were cut back, 4 bases at V and 4 bases at J, with 13 bases in the middle. This CDR3 spans 15 amino acids. In nucleotides, the CDR3 is TGTGCCAGCAGCTCCACAGGAGCGGTTAATGAAAAACTGTTTTTT. Its translation is CASSSTGAVNEKLFF. Supplemented by reference TRBV7-9 and TRBJ1-4, the full variable domain reads DTGVSQNPRHKITKRGQNVTFRCDPISEHNRLYWYRQTLGQGPEFLTYFQNEAQLEKSRLLSDRFSAERPKGSFSTLEIQRTEQGDSAMYLCASSSTGAVNEKLFFGSGTQLSVL.

As concerns this clonotype: Possible read error: a much larger clone is one base away. This chain connects TRBV6-2 or TRBV6-3 to TRBJ2-5; maybe TRBD2 (5 bases). The germline gives CDR1 MNHEY, CDR2 SVGEGT. V shed 2 bases and J shed 3 bases, with 16 bases lying between them. There are 16 residues in the CDR3. The CDR3 loop is CASSYGPGTTEETQYF. DNA for the CDR3: TGTGCCAGCAGTTACGGGCCGGGAACGACGGAAGAGACCCAGTACTTC.

This clonotype was seen only once. The chain has TRBV11-2 and TRBJ1-5; 9 bases line up with TRBD1. The CDR3 consists of 12 residues. The V and J ends lost 6 bases and 9 bases, in that order; junction bases with no gene match: 3. Germline loops: CDR1 SGHAT, CDR2 FQNNGV. The CDR3 sequence: CASSTGGRPQHF. The CDR3 coding sequence is TGTGCCAGCAGTACAGGGGGCCGGCCCCAGCATTTT.

This clonotype was counted at least ten times. The chain joins TRBV28 to TRBJ2-3, with D unresolved. This CDR3 is built from 15 residues. Germline V gene data show CDR1 as MDHEN and CDR2 as SYDVKM. Between the trimmed V and J ends, which lost 2 bases and 0 bases, there was a span of 9 bases. The CDR3 DNA reads as TGTGCCAGCAGTTTAGACTGGGCTAGCACAGATACGCAGTATTTT. Amino acid sequence: CASSLDWASTDTQYF.

This clonotype was recorded at least ten times. V is TRBV7-2 and J is TRBJ2-3, with D possibly being TRBD2 (6 bases). The germline V gene encodes CDR1 SGHTA and CDR2 FQGNSA. V lost 5 bases to trimming and J lost 2 bases, with 14 bases between them. This CDR3 contains 15 residues. CDR3 sequence (DNA): TGTGCCAGCAGCCCCAGGAGGGCTCACACAGATACGCAGTATTTT. This gives the protein CASSPRRAHTDTQYF.

This clonotype appeared many times. V usage is TRBV7-6 and J usage is TRBJ2-1; no clear D. Looked up from germline, CDR1 is SGHVS and CDR2 is FNYEAQ. The ends were cut back, 1 base at V and 10 bases at J, with 8 bases in the middle. The CDR3 covers 12 residues. CDR3 nucleotides: TGTGCCAGCAGCTTAGTGCTTGGCGAGCAGTTCTTC. This translates into CASSLVLGEQFF.

This clonotype came up a few times. The chain combines TRBV18 with TRBJ2-3; 7 bases line up with TRBD2. Trimming at V came to 5 bases and at J to 2 bases, leaving 1 base not matched to a gene. Germline V gives CDR1 KGHSH, CDR2 LQKENI. This CDR3 is 13 amino acids long. As DNA, the CDR3 is TGTGCCAGCTCAAGCGGGACCACAGATACGCAGTATTTT. This translates into CASSSGTTDTQYF.

In regard to this clonotype: The junction shows a germline mismatch at one end, possibly a read error. The chain links TRBV2 to TRBJ2-5; 8 bases match TRBD2. CDR3 length: 11 residues. Germline CDR1 SNHLY, CDR2 FYNNEI. CDR3: CAISRSGLAHF. The CDR3 bases are TGTGCCATTTCGAGGTCCGGACTAGCACACTTC.

This rearrangement joins TRBV20-1 to TRBJ2-3; TRBD1 or TRBD2 may be the D gene (6 bases each). V gave up 4 bases and J gave up 2 bases, with 19 bases separating them. The CDR3 consists of 16 residues. In germline, CDR1 is DFQATT, CDR2 SNEGSKA (reference sequence). This chain's CDR3 is CSAIGGQHTFTDTQYF. The DNA for the CDR3 is TGCAGTGCTATTGGGGGGCAACACACCTTCACAGATACGCAGTATTTT.

The CDR3 here is CAIRDTSSYNEQFF. In DNA form, the CDR3 reads TGTGCCATCAGAGACACCTCCTCCTACAATGAGCAGTTCTTC. The chain links TRBV10-3 to TRBJ2-1; D unclear. The CDR3 totals 14 residues. V lost 6 bases to trimming and J lost 0 bases, with 9 bases between them. Germline lookup yields CDR1 ENHRY and CDR2 SYGVKD.

The V call is TRBV29-1, the J call TRBJ2-2; the match to TRBD2 covers 10 bases. V lost 7 bases to trimming and J lost 5 bases; unmatched junction nucleotides: 7. The CDR3 loop spans 14 amino acids. CDR1 is SQVTM and CDR2 is ANQGSEA in the germline V gene. The CDR3 here is CSASGSGRTGELFF. The CDR3, as DNA: TGCAGCGCTAGCGGGAGCGGTCGGACCGGGGAGCTGTTTTTT.

This clonotype has a handful of counts. The rearrangement joins TRBV9 to TRBJ2-7; 7 bases map to TRBD2. Germline V gene data show CDR1 as SGDLS and CDR2 as YYNGEE. The CDR3 sequence is 15 residues long. V trimming: 0 bases; J trimming: 5 bases; junction bases outside the gene matches: 8. The CDR3 protein is CASSVAAGVSHEQYF. CDR3 bases: TGTGCCAGCAGCGTAGCGGCGGGAGTCTCTCACGAGCAGTACTTC.

This clonotype occurred many times. Here the CDR3 reads CASSLLWRGSNYGYTF. CDR3 nucleotides: TGTGCCAGCAGTTTATTATGGAGGGGATCCAACTATGGCTACACCTTC. The gene calls are TRBV28 and TRBJ1-2; tentative D call: TRBD1 (5 bases). V was trimmed by 1 base and J by 2 bases, leaving 14 bases between them. The CDR3 contains 16 residues. Per germline, CDR1 MDHEN and CDR2 SYDVKM.

The table lists this clonotype with a few counts. The rearrangement joins TRBV28 to TRBJ2-4, with TRBD2 identical over 8 bases. The germline gives CDR1 MDHEN, CDR2 SYDVKM. The CDR3 has 13 amino acids. Trimming at V came to 6 bases and at J to 9 bases, leaving 7 bases not matched to a gene. The CDR3 bases are TGTGCCAGCAGGACGGGAGGGCCGGGCATTCAGTACTTC. This encodes CASRTGGPGIQYF.

The rearrangement joins TRBV6-2 or TRBV6-3 to TRBJ2-2; 7 bases align to TRBD1. J lost 1 base, V lost 5 bases, and 7 bases had no gene match. The CDR3 contains 16 residues. CDR1 is MNHEY and CDR2 is SVGEGT in the germline V gene. The CDR3, as DNA: TGTGCCAGCAGTCCCGCCGGGACAGTGAACACCGGGGAGCTGTTTTTT. Its protein is CASSPAGTVNTGELFF.